This TCR beta chain was recovered during a study of spatial heterogeneity in lung cancer. In the study overall: After resection, follow-up PBMC samples were sequenced when available, at a median of roughly two years later. The study consistently detected more beta-chain than alpha-chain sequences.

This clonotype has a count of ten or more. Every individual TCR cDNA molecule carried its own unique molecular identifier, which allowed correction of PCR and sequencing errors. TCRdb used MiXCR to reprocess the 5' RACE reads, holding one entry per CDR3 protein. The sample records about 120,000 distinct CDR3 sequences, 12% being singletons. The time point was: blood at routine non-recurrence follow-up after resection. Whole RNA obtained from tumor, nontumor lung or frozen PBMC underwent sequencing without sorting. This sample comprised PBMCs, obtained at follow-up. The sequence came from a male donor with early-stage non-small cell lung cancer.

This CDR3 reads CASRGDLQKTQYF. The DNA for the CDR3 is TGTGCCAGCAGAGGGGACTTACAAAAGACCCAGTACTTC. This rearrangement joins TRBV27 to TRBJ2-5, with D possibly being TRBD2 (6 bases). The CDR3 runs to 13 residues. The germline CDR1 and CDR2 sequences are MNHEY and SMNVEV (reference sequence). Trimming cost V 6 bases and J 6 bases, with 14 bases left between them.